These 24 T cell receptor beta chains were sequenced from one sample in a study of CD8 T cells in ankylosing spondylitis. TCRdb re-derived calls from the 5' RACE reads in MiXCR, one entry per CDR3 protein. This table has about 310,000 distinct CDR3 sequences, around 21% appearing once. The sample taken for sequencing was blood, either unsorted or a sorted T cell fraction (not recorded which). The receptor set was obtained from a female donor with ankylosing spondylitis or in good health (not recorded which).

The chain employs TRBV6-1 and TRBJ1-1; perhaps TRBD1 as D (5 bases). Germline V gene lookup returns CDR1 MNHNS and CDR2 SASEGT. The CDR3 runs 16 residues. Trimming removed 6 bases at V and 5 bases at J, with 22 bases between. The CDR3 region is CASSLSRSTEGTEAFF. Here the CDR3 DNA reads TGTGCCAGCAGCCTAAGTAGATCAACCGAGGGGACTGAAGCTTTCTTT.

Only a few counts were recorded for this clonotype. This chain links TRBV11-2 with TRBJ2-1, with a possible D match to TRBD2 (5 bases). From germline, CDR1 is SGHAT and CDR2 FQNNGV. CDR3 length equals 14 residues. V was clipped by 5 bases and J by 8 bases, with 16 bases between them. The CDR3 DNA is TGTGCCAGCAGCACCCTTGACCCGCGGGATGAGCAGTTCTTC. It is translated as CASSTLDPRDEQFF.

The rearrangement uses TRBV10-3 and TRBJ2-7; D perhaps matches TRBD2 (5 bases). The CDR3 extends over 12 amino acids. The germline gives CDR1 ENHRY, CDR2 SYGVKD. V lost 3 bases and J 4 bases, leaving 7 bases between the germline ends. CDR3 loop: CAISDSGYEQYF. CDR3 sequence (DNA): TGTGCCATCAGTGATTCGGGATACGAGCAGTACTTC.

A few counts support this clonotype. V and J are TRBV5-1 and TRBJ2-1; TRBD2 agrees at 11 bases. This CDR3 is built from 15 residues. Germline V gene data show CDR1 as SGHRS and CDR2 as YFSETQ. Germline trimming cut 5 bases from V and 4 bases from J; bases unmatched to any gene: 5. CDR3 amino acids: CASSPGLAEYNEQFF. DNA for the CDR3: TGCGCCAGCAGTCCGGGACTAGCGGAGTACAATGAGCAGTTCTTC.

The V call is TRBV7-7, the J call TRBJ2-1; D may correspond to TRBD1 or TRBD2 (5 bases each). Germline CDR1 reads SSHAT; CDR2 reads FNYEAQ (reference sequence). The CDR3 runs 16 residues. The V gene lost 5 bases and the J gene lost 1 base, with 15 bases spanning the gap. The DNA for the CDR3 is TGTGCCAGCAGCCCAAGGGGAGCTACGTCCTACAATGAGCAGTTCTTC. It is translated as CASSPRGATSYNEQFF.

V usage is TRBV21-1 and J usage is TRBJ2-1; the table's D call, TRBD1, was not checked against the DNA. TRBV21-1 is deemed a pseudogene. The CDR3 totals 12 residues. Written as DNA, the CDR3 is TGTGCCAGCAACCGGGCCCACAATGAGCAGTTCTTC. Its protein is CASNRAHNEQFF.

This clonotype came up a few times. This sequence joins TRBV20-1 and TRBJ2-7, with D perhaps matching TRBD1 (6 bases). This CDR3 has 15 amino acids. V gave up 2 bases and J gave up 3 bases, with 17 bases separating them. Germline CDR1 DFQATT, CDR2 SNEGSKA (reference sequence). In DNA form, the CDR3 reads TGCAGTGCTAGATTCCAGGGACACTCAGACTACGAGCAGTACTTC. Protein: CSARFQGHSDYEQYF.

The chain recombines TRBV12-5 with TRBJ2-7; D remains unclear. CDR3 length: 15 amino acids. CDR1 and CDR2 (germline): LGHNT, FRNRAP. V was shortened by 6 bases and J by 2 bases, with 17 bases between the two germline ends. This chain's CDR3 is CASGSERVPTYEQYF. The CDR3 DNA sequence: TGTGCTAGTGGCTCCGAGAGAGTCCCTACCTACGAGCAGTACTTC.

This rearrangement joins TRBV12-3 or TRBV12-4 to TRBJ1-1, with 11 nucleotides matching TRBD1. CDR3 length equals 14 residues. After removal of 8 bases from V and 3 bases from J, the junction contained 5 bases not matched to a gene. The CDR3 reads CASRTGGGDTEAFF. The CDR3 DNA sequence: TGTGCCAGCCGGACAGGGGGCGGGGACACTGAAGCTTTCTTT.

The chain joins TRBV20-1 to TRBJ1-4, with D tentatively TRBD1 (5 bases). The CDR3 spans 14 residues. V gave up 3 bases and J gave up 2 bases, with 10 bases separating them. Germline CDR1 DFQATT, CDR2 SNEGSKA (reference sequence). CDR3 sequence (DNA): TGCAGTGCTAGTATGAGGGACACTAATGAAAAACTGTTTTTT. It yields the protein CSASMRDTNEKLFF.

There are a few counts of this clonotype. The chain employs TRBV7-2 and TRBJ1-4, with a weak D call TRBD1 (6 bases). V was clipped by 4 bases and J by 3 bases, with 15 bases between them. CDR3 length: 16 amino acids. Germline V CDR1 and CDR2: SGHTA, FQGNSA. Written as DNA, the CDR3 is TGTGCCAGCAGCTCTCCTGGGGGGGGCTCTAATGAAAAACTGTTTTTT. It encodes CASSSPGGGSNEKLFF.

This clonotype has a handful of counts. The genes are TRBV12-5 and TRBJ2-7; D is ambiguous. V was cut by 1 base and J by 5 bases, with 9 bases left in between. The CDR3 loop spans 13 amino acids. Germline CDR1 is LGHNT and CDR2 is FRNRAP. The CDR3 DNA is TGTGCTAGTGGTTTGGCGGCGGTCCACGAGCAGTACTTC. This gives the protein CASGLAAVHEQYF.

The chain couples TRBV3-1 to TRBJ2-7, with no clear D. This CDR3 is 14 amino acids long. V shed 3 bases and J shed 3 bases, with 12 bases lying between them. Germline CDR1 is LGHDT and CDR2 is YNNKEL (reference sequence). The CDR3 loop is CASSQAVYHYEQYF. In DNA form, the CDR3 reads TGTGCCAGCAGCCAGGCTGTCTACCACTACGAGCAGTACTTC.

In its sample, this clonotype was seen a few times. This sequence joins TRBV12-3 or TRBV12-4 and TRBJ2-1; 11 nucleotides agree with TRBD2. CDR3 length equals 15 residues. Unmatched junction bases numbered 5, after V lost 3 bases and J lost 7 bases. CDR3 loop: CASSFRLAGFNEQFF. CDR3 bases: TGTGCCAGCAGTTTCAGACTAGCGGGGTTTAATGAGCAGTTCTTC.

This clonotype was seen more than once but under ten times. The chain links TRBV30 to TRBJ2-5; no reliable D call. Germline lookup yields CDR1 GTSNPN and CDR2 SVGIG (reference sequence). CDR3 length: 11 amino acids. The ends were cut back, 5 bases at V and 3 bases at J, with 7 bases in the middle. The CDR3 loop is CAWAREETQYF. The CDR3 nucleotides read TGTGCCTGGGCTAGGGAAGAGACCCAGTACTTC.

The chain joins TRBV27 to TRBJ1-5, with D unresolved. There are 15 residues in the CDR3. Trimming cost V 5 bases and J 7 bases, with 18 bases left between them. Germline CDR1 is MNHEY and CDR2 is SMNVEV (reference sequence). In DNA form, the CDR3 reads TGTGCCAGCAGTGGTCTCCAATCTCCTAGACAGCCCCAGCATTTT. It yields the protein CASSGLQSPRQPQHF.

In its sample, this clonotype was seen a few times. The CDR3 coding sequence is TGCAGTGCTAGTGGGCCTACTAGCGTCTCCTACGAGCAGTACTTC. Translation: CSASGPTSVSYEQYF. This chain uses TRBV20-1 with TRBJ2-7, with 7 bases that match TRBD2. Per germline, CDR1 DFQATT and CDR2 SNEGSKA (reference sequence). Trimming took 3 bases from V and 0 from J; bases not matched to a gene: 8. The CDR3 has 15 amino acids.

There are a few counts of this clonotype. The chain links TRBV6-2 or TRBV6-3 to TRBJ2-7; D might be TRBD2 (5 bases). Trimming pared 7 bases from V and 3 bases from J, leaving 16 bases between. Germline CDR1 reads MNHEY; CDR2 reads SVGEGT. The CDR3 is 14 residues long. Written as DNA, the CDR3 is TGTGCCAGCAACCTTTCCCCGGGGATCTACGAGCAGTACTTC. Encoded protein: CASNLSPGIYEQYF.

The chain carries TRBV5-4 and TRBJ1-6, with D perhaps matching TRBD1 (6 bases). V was shortened by 4 bases and J by 7 bases, with 12 bases between the two germline ends. This CDR3 region has 14 residues. Germline V lookup: CDR1 SGHNT, CDR2 YYREEE (reference sequence). The CDR3 DNA is TGTGCCAGCAGCCTCCGGGGGCCCAATTCACCCCTCCACTTT. Translated: CASSLRGPNSPLHF.

V is TRBV20-1 and J is TRBJ1-2; D unresolved. This CDR3 is built from 12 residues. V lost 5 bases and J lost 8, with 15 bases in between. CDR1 and CDR2 (germline): DFQATT, SNEGSKA (reference sequence). CDR3 sequence (DNA): TGCAGTGCTTTCCTCGACTCGGGAGGCTACACCTTC. Its protein product is CSAFLDSGGYTF.

J is TRBJ1-1 and V is TRBV4-3, with 8 bases identical to TRBD1. After removal of 1 base from V and 9 bases from J, the junction contained 7 bases not matched to a gene. CDR3 length equals 14 residues. The germline V gene encodes CDR1 LGHNA and CDR2 YSLEER. Here the CDR3 reads CASSQGQGRNKAFF. CDR3 sequence (DNA): TGCGCCAGCAGCCAAGGACAGGGGCGGAATAAAGCTTTCTTT.

This rearrangement joins TRBV7-2 to TRBJ2-7, with unresolved D. From germline, CDR1 is SGHTA and CDR2 FQGNSA. Between the trimmed V and J ends, which lost 1 base and 4 bases, there was a span of 8 bases. The length of the CDR3 is 13 residues. The CDR3 coding sequence is TGTGCCAGCAGCTTAGACCCTACTTACGAGCAGTACTTC. Amino acids: CASSLDPTYEQYF. Drawing the rest from reference TRBV7-2 and TRBJ2-7, the complete variable domain is GAGVSQSPSNKVTEKGKDVELRCDPISGHTALYWYRQSLGQGLEFLIYFQGNSAPDKSGLPSDRFSAERTGGSVSTLTIQRTQQEDSAVYLCASSLDPTYEQYFGPGTRLTVT.

This clonotype was counted only a few times. The rearrangement joins TRBV5-1 to TRBJ1-1; D is unresolved. This CDR3 is built from 13 residues. Trimming stripped 4 bases from V and 0 bases from J, with 7 bases between. Germline CDR1 is SGHRS and CDR2 is YFSETQ. CDR3 bases: TGCGCCAGCAGCCCAACCTTGAACACTGAAGCTTTCTTT. This codes for CASSPTLNTEAFF.

This clonotype was seen at least ten times. This chain connects TRBV12-3 or TRBV12-4 to TRBJ1-5, with 10 bases lining up with TRBD1. The length of the CDR3 is 13 residues. V gave up 6 bases and J gave up 5 bases; unmatched junction bases: 1. The CDR3 spells CASRGQGYQPQHF. CDR3 sequence (DNA): TGTGCCAGCAGGGGACAGGGGTATCAGCCCCAGCATTTT.